These 17 T cell receptor beta chains were all obtained from the same sample, sequenced in a study of T cells in Graves' hyperthyroidism and ophthalmopathy. Authors of the study amplified TCR beta CDR3 regions from RNA transcripts. The TCR CDR3 first-round RT-PCR relied on the HTBI primer set. TCRdb processed the multiplex PCR reads anew with MiXCR; each CDR3 protein has one entry. The sample carries about 300,000 distinct CDR3 sequences, around 19% recorded once. Sequenced input: blood. The receptor set was obtained from a man aged 45-60 years with Graves' ophthalmopathy.

This clonotype was seen ten or more times. The rearrangement links TRBV28 to TRBJ2-1; 7 bases line up with TRBD1. This CDR3 is built from 15 residues. The V gene's germline CDR1 is MDHEN and CDR2 SYDVKM. V shed 2 bases and J 2 bases; nucleotides not matched to a gene: 3. The CDR3 spells CASSLRGGAYNEQFF. In DNA, the CDR3 is TGTGCCAGCAGTTTAAGAGGGGGCGCCTACAATGAGCAGTTCTTC.

Only a few counts were recorded for this clonotype. The rearrangement uses TRBV5-5 and TRBJ1-2; D may be TRBD1 (5 bases). Trimming stripped 4 bases from V and 3 bases from J, with 13 bases between. The germline CDR1 and CDR2 sequences are SGHKS and YYEKEE (reference sequence). The CDR3 spans 14 residues. This CDR3 reads CASSLDSADYGYTF. The CDR3 region has the DNA TGTGCCAGCAGCCTTGACAGTGCTGACTATGGCTACACCTTC.

This clonotype was seen a few times. V is TRBV28 and J is TRBJ2-7, with 10 bases matching TRBD2. The V gene end was trimmed by 3 bases and the J gene end by 0 bases; junction bases not matched to a gene: 5. From germline, CDR1 is MDHEN and CDR2 SYDVKM. CDR3 length equals 16 residues. The CDR3 sequence: CASSLLLAGTSYEQYF. The CDR3 region has the DNA TGTGCCAGCAGTTTGCTACTAGCGGGGACCTCCTACGAGCAGTACTTC.

In this sample, this clonotype turned up once. The chain has TRBV6-2 or TRBV6-3 and TRBJ2-1; tentatively, D is TRBD1 (7 bases). Germline V CDR1 and CDR2: MNHEY, SVGEGT. The CDR3 is 17 residues long. The V end lost 4 bases, the J end lost 9 bases, and 25 bases lay between the germline ends. The CDR3 sequence: CASSFGGGSSARVEQFF. CDR3 sequence (DNA): TGTGCCAGCAGTTTTGGAGGGGGCTCCTCCGCTAGGGTTGAGCAGTTCTTC.

This clonotype occurred many times. The chain carries TRBV5-1 and TRBJ2-3; perhaps TRBD2 as D (5 bases). The length of the CDR3 is 15 residues. Germline CDR1 SGHRS, CDR2 YFSETQ. V gave up 0 bases and J gave up 2 bases, with 10 bases separating them. As DNA, the CDR3 is TGCGCCAGCAGCTTGGGACTAAAGAACACAGATACGCAGTATTTT. This gives the protein CASSLGLKNTDTQYF.

This clonotype appeared many times. This rearrangement joins TRBV3-1 to TRBJ2-3; no firm D call. Germline V gene sequence: CDR1 LGHDT, CDR2 YNNKEL (reference sequence). V lost 2 bases to trimming and J lost 2 bases, with 14 bases between them. The CDR3 is made up of 16 amino acids. CDR3 amino acids: CASSQLPQLHTDTQYF. In DNA, the CDR3 is TGTGCCAGCAGCCAACTCCCCCAGCTTCACACAGATACGCAGTATTTT.

The V gene is TRBV2, the J gene TRBJ1-5; a possible D gene is TRBD1 (5 bases). Trimming shortened V by 8 bases and J by 5 bases, and 13 bases separated the two germline ends. Germline CDR1 SNHLY, CDR2 FYNNEI. CDR3 length: 13 residues. In DNA form, the CDR3 reads TGTGCCAGCCAACAGGTCAGAGATCAGCCCCAGCATTTT. Protein sequence: CASQQVRDQPQHF.

This clonotype was seen a few times. The rearrangement joins TRBV19 to TRBJ2-5, with D possibly TRBD2 on 6 matching bases. Trimming took off 6 bases at V and 5 bases at J, with 19 bases between the two ends. The CDR3 runs to 15 residues. Germline values: CDR1 LNHDA, CDR2 SQIVND (reference sequence). This CDR3 reads CASSPWTAGGETQYF. CDR3 DNA: TGTGCCAGTAGCCCCTGGACCGCTGGGGGGGAGACCCAGTACTTC.

This clonotype was counted many times. The chain employs TRBV30 and TRBJ2-7, with 10 bases matching TRBD2. From germline, CDR1 is GTSNPN and CDR2 SVGIG (reference sequence). With V trimmed by 5 bases and J by 5 bases, 12 bases remained unmatched. The CDR3 loop spans 15 amino acids. This CDR3 is CAWLNGASGSNEQYF. Written as DNA, the CDR3 is TGTGCCTGGCTTAATGGGGCTAGCGGGAGTAACGAGCAGTACTTC.

The chain is built from TRBV13 and TRBJ2-2; 9 nucleotides align to TRBD1. The CDR3 has 16 amino acids. Per the germline V gene, CDR1 is PRHDT and CDR2 is FYEKMQ (reference sequence). After removal of 5 bases from V and 7 bases from J, the junction contained 11 bases not matched to a gene. The CDR3 region has the DNA TGTGCCAGCAGCCCTCGACAGGGGGTTCGGGACGGGGAGCTGTTTTTT. This codes for CASSPRQGVRDGELFF.

In its sample, this clonotype was seen many times. This chain uses TRBV30 with TRBJ1-5, with 7 bases matching TRBD1. The CDR3 contains 13 residues. Germline V lookup: CDR1 GTSNPN, CDR2 SVGIG (reference sequence). The J segment lost 2 bases and the V segment lost 4 bases, leaving 2 bases of the junction unmatched. The CDR3 loop reads CAWTGGGNQPQHF. CDR3 DNA: TGTGCCTGGACAGGGGGGGGCAATCAGCCCCAGCATTTT.

In this sample, this clonotype turned up a few times. A much more abundant neighbour one base away suggests this may be a read error. The CDR3 sequence is CASSLWDRQETQYF. The CDR3 DNA reads as TGTGCCAGCAGCCTCTGGGACAGACAAGAGACCCAGTACTTC. This chain links TRBV3-1 with TRBJ2-5, with 7 bases fitting TRBD1. The CDR3 covers 14 residues. After removal of 4 bases from V and 2 bases from J, the junction contained 4 bases not matched to a gene. Per the germline V gene, CDR1 is LGHDT and CDR2 is YNNKEL (reference sequence).

The table lists this clonotype with many counts. The junction and the germline gene differ at one end; a read error may be behind it. The rearrangement uses TRBV27 and TRBJ2-1; TRBD2 might be the D (5 bases). CDR1 is MNHEY, CDR2 SMNVEV, per germline (reference sequence). The length of the CDR3 is 14 residues. The chain's CDR3 is CVSSSGMADNEQFF. CDR3 coding DNA: TGTGTCAGCAGTTCGGGGATGGCGGACAATGAGCAGTTCTTC.

This clonotype came up a few times. The chain combines TRBV7-3 with TRBJ1-1; tentatively, D is TRBD1 (6 bases). The ends were cut back, 4 bases at V and 4 bases at J, with 10 bases in the middle. The CDR3 totals 13 residues. CDR1 is SGHTA and CDR2 is FQGTGA in the germline V gene. In DNA form, the CDR3 reads TGTGCCAGCAGCTCCGGACAGACCACTGAAGCTTTCTTT. This codes for CASSSGQTTEAFF. The full variable domain, rest sourced from reference TRBV7-3 and TRBJ1-1, is GAGVSQTPSNKVTEKGKYVELRCDPISGHTALYWYRQSLGQGPEFLIYFQGTGAADDSGLPNDRFFAVRPEGSVSTLKIQRTERGDSAVYLCASSSGQTTEAFFGQGTRLTVV.

The rearrangement uses TRBV5-1 and TRBJ2-5; possibly TRBD1 for D (6 bases). This CDR3 has 15 residues. CDR1 is SGHRS and CDR2 is YFSETQ in the germline V gene. Trimming pared 3 bases from V and 2 bases from J, leaving 14 bases between. The CDR3: CASSSYRALQETQYF. The CDR3 region has the DNA TGCGCCAGCAGCTCCTACAGGGCCCTACAAGAGACCCAGTACTTC.

This clonotype came up many times. The chain couples TRBV5-1 to TRBJ2-3; D gene unclear. Germline values: CDR1 SGHRS, CDR2 YFSETQ. CDR3 length equals 16 residues. V was trimmed by 3 bases and J by 1 base, leaving 15 bases between them. Written as DNA, the CDR3 is TGCGCCAGCAGCTACACCTTGGTAGGAGGCACAGATACGCAGTATTTT. It yields the protein CASSYTLVGGTDTQYF.

In its sample, this clonotype was seen many times. The chain couples TRBV24-1 to TRBJ2-3; the D gene is possibly TRBD2 (6 bases). In germline, CDR1 is KGHDR, CDR2 SFDVKD. V lost 1 base and J 2 bases, leaving 21 bases between the germline ends. The CDR3 covers 19 residues. The CDR3 is CATSDFHLGLAEDTDTQYF. The CDR3 DNA is TGTGCCACCAGTGATTTTCATCTGGGGTTAGCGGAAGACACAGATACGCAGTATTTT.